The clone carrying this TCR beta chain was detected ten times or more. Its matching antigen is unknown. The sample is drawn from a study of T cells in Graves' hyperthyroidism and ophthalmopathy. Study findings and constraints: Most thyroid clonotypes with frequency above 0.001 were detected in blood.

The V end lost 5 bases, the J end lost 7 bases, and 20 bases lay between the germline ends. The CDR3 contains 15 residues. Germline-derived CDR1 and CDR2 are SGHAT and FQNNGV. Regions amplified from RNA transcripts were the TCR beta CDR3 regions. A set of HTBI primers served as the primers for a first-round RT-PCR of the TCR CDR3. TCRdb recomputed calls from the multiplex PCR reads with MiXCR, one row per CDR3 protein. In the table there are hundreds of thousands of distinct CDR3 sequences, roughly a quarter of which are singletons. The sequenced material came from blood. The rearrangement uses TRBV11-2 and TRBJ2-5, with D tentatively TRBD2 (6 bases). The origin of this receptor is a woman aged 25 to 39 with Graves' ophthalmopathy. CDR3 sequence reads: CASSGTGTGAGTQYF. The DNA for the CDR3 is TGTGCCAGCAGCGGAACCGGGACTGGGGCAGGGACCCAGTACTTC.